The 3 T cell receptor beta chains given below trace back to one sample, sequenced in a study of blood T cell repertoires in COVID-19. The repertoire was sequenced with immunoSEQ multiplex PCR; TCRdb's copy has only in-frame clones and lacks some. This sample carries some 250,000 clones, about nine tenths of them seen once, and the ten largest clones take over 2%. The sequenced sample consisted of peripheral blood. These receptor sequences come from a man aged 30 to 39 who had recovered from COVID-19.

The chain combines TRBV14 with TRBJ2-5, with D possibly being TRBD2 (5 bases). V was pared by 5 bases and J by 1 base, with 8 bases between. The CDR3 extends over 13 amino acids. The germline V gene has CDR1 SGHDN and CDR2 FVKESK. The CDR3 nucleotides read TGTGCCAGCAGCAGGGAGTTCCAAGAGACCCAGTACTTC. Its translation: CASSREFQETQYF.

The gene calls are TRBV5-1 and TRBJ1-3; D uncertain. V was pared by 2 bases and J by 0 bases, with 9 bases between. The CDR3 extends over 15 amino acids. CDR1 and CDR2 (germline): SGHRS, YFSETQ. CDR3: CASSFDTSSGNTIYF. CDR3 DNA sequence: TGCGCCAGCAGCTTTGACACTAGCTCTGGAAACACCATATATTTT.

The chain is built from TRBV6-4 and TRBJ2-2; 8 positions agree with TRBD2. CDR1 is MRHNA and CDR2 is SNTAGT in the germline V gene. V lost 2 bases to trimming and J lost 5 bases; unmatched junction nucleotides: 1. The CDR3 is made up of 14 amino acids. CDR3 sequence reads: CASSDGGGTGELFF. DNA of the CDR3: TGTGCCAGCAGTGACGGCGGGGGGACCGGGGAGCTGTTTTTT.